This T cell receptor beta chain was sequenced in a study of cytomegalovirus exposure and HLA in healthy donors. Broader study findings: Cytomegalovirus-associated TCR beta chains were listed, numbering 150 to 200. An observed cluster of highly shared sequence variants was recorded as a likely sequencing artifact.

The germline CDR1 and CDR2 sequences are MDHEN and SYDVKM. The CDR3 consists of 17 residues. The V and J ends lost 2 bases and 5 bases, in that order; junction bases with no gene match: 9. As concerns this clone: Its antigen is unknown.

The PCR used 60 Vbeta and 13 Jbeta primers. Only in-frame clones appear in the TCRdb table, and some are missing; sequencing was by immunoSEQ multiplex PCR. Of about 160,000 clones listed, around 81% are singletons. The chain carries TRBV28 and TRBJ2-3; 11 nucleotides match TRBD2. Sample: PBMCs. This sequence originates from a middle-aged woman in good health and CMV-seronegative. CDR3 in amino acids: CASSLGKTSGIGDTQYF. The DNA of the CDR3 is TGTGCCAGCAGTTTAGGGAAGACTAGCGGGATTGGAGATACGCAGTATTTT.